This entry lists 31 T cell receptor beta chains sequenced from one sample in a study of tumour-infiltrating T cells in Burkitt lymphoma. Measured with immunoSEQ multiplex PCR; TCRdb has only the in-frame clones, and not every one. The sample records 13,000 to 15,000 clones, 60% to 80% being singletons. Source material: tumor tissue. The receptors shown here come from a human donor with diffuse large B-cell lymphoma.

This rearrangement joins TRBV7-9 to TRBJ2-1; D possibly matches TRBD1 or TRBD2 (5 bases each). V lost 3 bases to trimming and J lost 3 bases, with 6 bases between them. The germline V gene has CDR1 SEHNR and CDR2 FQNEAQ (reference sequence). The CDR3 contains 13 residues. CDR3 protein: CASSLGDYNEQFF. CDR3 nucleotides: TGTGCCAGCAGCTTGGGGGACTACAATGAGCAGTTCTTC. Full variable domain (missing parts from reference TRBV7-9 and TRBJ2-1): DTGVSQNPRHKITKRGQNVTFRCDPISEHNRLYWYRQTLGQGPEFLTYFQNEAQLEKSRLLSDRFSAERPKGSFSTLEIQRTEQGDSAMYLCASSLGDYNEQFFGPGTRLTVL.

The J gene is TRBJ1-2, the V gene TRBV27; 8 bases align to TRBD1. Looked up from germline, CDR1 is MNHEY and CDR2 is SMNVEV (reference sequence). The ends lost 6 bases at V and 8 bases at J; junction bases unmatched: 8. The CDR3 runs to 13 residues. The DNA for the CDR3 is TGTGCCAGCAGCCAGACAGGGGAGAACGGCTACACCTTC. This codes for CASSQTGENGYTF.

V and J are TRBV5-1 and TRBJ2-1; 13 nucleotides agree with TRBD2. The CDR3 contains 18 residues. Germline V gene lookup returns CDR1 SGHRS and CDR2 YFSETQ. V shed 5 bases, J shed 1 base, and the junction held 9 bases outside the gene matches. As DNA, the CDR3 is TGCGCCAGCAGTTTCACTAGCGGGAGGGCCAGGTCCTACAATGAGCAGTTCTTC. It encodes CASSFTSGRARSYNEQFF. Drawing the rest from reference TRBV5-1 and TRBJ2-1, the complete variable domain is KAGVTQTPRYLIKTRGQQVTLSCSPISGHRSVSWYQQTPGQGLQFLFEYFSETQRNKGNFPGRFSGRQFSNSRSEMNVSTLELGDSALYLCASSFTSGRARSYNEQFFGPGTRLTVL.

This sequence joins TRBV4-1 and TRBJ1-2; no firm D call. V lost 0 bases, J lost 4 bases, and 12 bases lay in between. Germline CDR1 reads MGHRA; CDR2 reads YSYEKL. This CDR3 has 15 residues. For the CDR3, the DNA is TGCGCCAGCAGCCAAGATCCCGGATTTTTCTATGGCTACACCTTC. The encoded protein is CASSQDPGFFYGYTF.

The V call is TRBV28, the J call TRBJ1-1; D is unresolved. The CDR3 runs to 15 residues. Germline loops: CDR1 MDHEN, CDR2 SYDVKM. V shed 6 bases and J shed 0 bases, with 14 bases lying between them. CDR3 region: CASRALQRVNTEAFF. The CDR3 nucleotides are TGTGCCAGCAGGGCACTACAAAGGGTGAACACTGAAGCTTTCTTT.

A few counts support this clone. The chain combines TRBV10-3 with TRBJ2-7; 7 bases map to TRBD1. This CDR3 is 17 amino acids long. The junction had 17 bases not matched to a gene; V was cut back by 7 bases and J by 2 bases. Germline loops: CDR1 ENHRY, CDR2 SYGVKD. CDR3 nucleotides: TGTGCCATCATCCCGGCAGGGGGTATTAGTGGTCCCTACGAGCAGTACGTC. The encoded protein is CAIIPAGGISGPYEQYV.

This rearrangement joins TRBV7-2 to TRBJ1-1, with 10 positions matching TRBD1. Germline values: CDR1 SGHTA, CDR2 FQGNSA. J lost 1 base, V lost 1 base, and 3 bases had no gene match. The CDR3 is 16 amino acids. Here the CDR3 reads CASSLEGQGWNTEAFF. In DNA form, the CDR3 reads TGTGCCAGCAGCTTAGAGGGACAGGGGTGGAACACTGAAGCTTTCTTT.

In this sample, this clone is medium-sized (0.01 to 0.1%). The sample has other DNA sequences that encode this CDR3 too. The chain recombines TRBV7-2 with TRBJ2-7; 7 nucleotides align to TRBD2. The trim removed 4 bases at V and 4 bases at J, leaving 7 bases unmatched. Germline CDR1 SGHTA, CDR2 FQGNSA. The length of the CDR3 is 14 residues. The CDR3, as DNA: TGTGCCAGCAGCTCCGGACTAGGGAGTTACGAGCAGTACTTC. Protein: CASSSGLGSYEQYF.

CDR3 residues: CASSFQPSGTGGLEAFF. CDR3 coding DNA: TGTGCCAGCAGCTTCCAACCGTCAGGGACAGGGGGTTTAGAAGCTTTCTTT. The chain joins TRBV11-2 to TRBJ1-1; 11 bases are a match to TRBD1. Germline loops: CDR1 SGHAT, CDR2 FQNNGV. This CDR3 spans 17 amino acids. V gave up 3 bases and J gave up 8 bases; unmatched junction bases: 14. The variable domain in full, with the rest retrieved from reference TRBV11-2 and TRBJ1-1, is EAGVAQSPRYKIIEKRQSVAFWCNPISGHATLYWYQQILGQGPKLLIQFQNNGVVDDSQLPKDRFSAERLKGVDSTLKIQPAKLEDSAVYLCASSFQPSGTGGLEAFFGQGTRLTVV.

The rearrangement joins TRBV2 to TRBJ1-5; no firm D call. CDR1 and CDR2 (germline): SNHLY, FYNNEI. Trimming shortened V by 4 bases and J by 7 bases, and 11 bases separated the two germline ends. CDR3 length equals 13 residues. The CDR3: CASSASNLQPQHF. The CDR3 bases are TGTGCCAGCAGTGCCAGTAACCTACAGCCCCAGCATTTT.

This clone was seen more than once but under ten times. The V and J genes are TRBV6-5 and TRBJ1-4, with a weak D call TRBD1 (5 bases). Between the trimmed V and J ends, which lost 4 bases and 0 bases, there was a span of 9 bases. This CDR3 spans 15 amino acids. Germline CDR1 is MNHEY and CDR2 is SVGAGI. CDR3: CASSSGLTTNEKLFF. Here the CDR3 DNA reads TGTGCCAGCAGTTCGGGACTCACAACTAATGAAAAACTGTTTTTT.

CDR3 loop: CASSQPGQGAREQYF. CDR3 nucleotides: TGTGCCAGCAGCCAACCGGGACAGGGGGCGAGGGAGCAGTACTTC. The V gene is TRBV28, the J gene TRBJ2-7; 12 nucleotides line up with TRBD1. The CDR3 contains 15 residues. J lost 7 bases, V lost 6 bases, and 10 bases had no gene match. Germline CDR1 reads MDHEN; CDR2 reads SYDVKM.

V gene TRBV5-4 combines with J gene TRBJ2-2; TRBD1 aligns across 11 bases. V gave up 7 bases and J gave up 4 bases; unmatched junction bases: 9. The CDR3 runs to 16 residues. The germline CDR1 and CDR2 sequences are SGHNT and YYREEE (reference sequence). For the CDR3, the DNA is TGTGCCAGCGGAACCCCCGGGACAGGGGGCACCGGGGAGCTGTTTTTT. Its translation is CASGTPGTGGTGELFF.

This clone showed up just a few times. This sequence joins TRBV29-1 and TRBJ1-4, with D unclear. Deletions cut 4 bases from V and 5 bases from J, with 5 bases between. Germline V gene sequence: CDR1 SQVTM, CDR2 ANQGSEA. This CDR3 comprises 11 residues. CDR3 in DNA: TGCAGCGTTGGAGCCAATGAAAAACTGTTTTTT. Translation gives CSVGANEKLFF.

This rearrangement joins TRBV14 to TRBJ2-7, with 7 bases matching TRBD1. Germline CDR1 SGHDN, CDR2 FVKESK. The CDR3 length is 13 residues. With 4 bases clipped from V and 0 bases from J, the junction kept 0 bases outside the gene matches. This CDR3 reads CASSRDSSYEQYF. The CDR3 DNA sequence: TGTGCCAGCAGCCGGGACAGCTCCTACGAGCAGTACTTC.

The chain has TRBV10-3 and TRBJ2-7, with 11 nucleotides matching TRBD1. The CDR3 totals 13 residues. Germline trimming cut 10 bases from V and 3 bases from J; bases unmatched to any gene: 5. Per the germline V gene, CDR1 is ENHRY and CDR2 is SYGVKD. CDR3 DNA: TGTGCCACCTCGGGACAGGGGGTCTACGAGCAGTACTTC. It encodes CATSGQGVYEQYF.

The rearrangement joins TRBV27 to TRBJ2-7, with 8 bases matching TRBD2. J lost 4 bases, V lost 2 bases, and 4 bases had no gene match. Germline V gives CDR1 MNHEY, CDR2 SMNVEV (reference sequence). This CDR3 contains 14 residues. The DNA of the CDR3 is TGTGCCAGCAGTTTACGGGGGGGCCGGTACGAGCAGTACGTC. It encodes CASSLRGGRYEQYV.

The chain couples TRBV5-1 to TRBJ2-4, with a possible D match to TRBD1 (6 bases). This CDR3 comprises 16 residues. Germline V gives CDR1 SGHRS, CDR2 YFSETQ. The V gene lost 0 bases and the J gene lost 0 bases, with 10 bases spanning the gap. In DNA, the CDR3 is TGCGCCAGCAGCTTGGGGGACAAGCTAGCCAAAAACATTCAGTACTTC. It specifies CASSLGDKLAKNIQYF.

This clone was found a few times. The gene calls are TRBV13 and TRBJ2-5; TRBD2 might be the D (6 bases). Germline V gene lookup returns CDR1 PRHDT and CDR2 FYEKMQ (reference sequence). The CDR3 contains 17 residues. Trimming cost V 4 bases and J 0 bases, with 18 bases left between them. The DNA for the CDR3 is TGTGCCAGCAGCTCAATTACGCGGGACGGGTACCAAGAGACCCAGTACTTC. It encodes CASSSITRDGYQETQYF.

A single count supports this clone. The chain joins TRBV19 to TRBJ2-7; D perhaps matches TRBD1 (6 bases). Germline-derived CDR1 and CDR2 are LNHDA and SQIVND (reference sequence). This CDR3 is 11 amino acids long. V dropped 5 bases and J dropped 7 bases, with 9 bases sitting between them. CDR3 DNA sequence: TGTGCCAGTAGTTCCAGGGGTGAGCAGTACTTC. Its translation: CASSSRGEQYF. Combining the CDR3 with reference TRBV19 and TRBJ2-7 gives the whole variable domain DGGITQSPKYLFRKEGQNVTLSCEQNLNHDAMYWYRQDPGQGLRLIYYSQIVNDFQKGDIAEGYSVSREKKESFPLTVTSAQKNPTAFYLCASSSRGEQYFGPGTRLTVT.

The chain combines TRBV7-8 with TRBJ1-1; no reliable D call. This CDR3 is 17 amino acids long. Germline CDR1 reads SGHVS; CDR2 reads FQNEAQ. V was clipped by 5 bases and J by 0 bases, with 19 bases between them. CDR3 in amino acids: CASSRKTLGFLNTEAFF. DNA for the CDR3: TGTGCCAGCAGCCGTAAGACGCTGGGATTTTTGAACACTGAAGCTTTCTTT.

This clone is a singleton in its sample. The chain is built from TRBV21-1 and TRBJ1-5. TRBV21-1 is noted as a pseudogene. The CDR3 length is 14 residues. The CDR3 sequence is CASSNKGTNQPQHF. DNA for the CDR3: TGTGCCAGCAGCAACAAAGGGACTAATCAGCCCCAGCATTTT.

The chain couples TRBV19 to TRBJ1-5; no reliable D call. CDR3 length equals 13 residues. The V gene lost 2 bases and the J gene lost 9 bases, with 11 bases spanning the gap. Germline assignment: CDR1 LNHDA and CDR2 SQIVND (reference sequence). The CDR3 spells CASSIRAFGPQHF. CDR3 coding DNA: TGTGCCAGTAGTATACGGGCCTTTGGGCCCCAGCATTTT. Full variable domain (rest looked up from reference TRBV19 and TRBJ1-5): DGGITQSPKYLFRKEGQNVTLSCEQNLNHDAMYWYRQDPGQGLRLIYYSQIVNDFQKGDIAEGYSVSREKKESFPLTVTSAQKNPTAFYLCASSIRAFGPQHFGDGTRLSIL.

This clone was detected only once. This chain links TRBV7-9 with TRBJ2-7; D is unclear. The CDR3 totals 15 residues. With 0 bases removed from V and 12 bases from J, the gap between germline ends came to 21 bases. Germline values: CDR1 SEHNR, CDR2 FQNEAQ (reference sequence). The CDR3 reads CASSLADVGPTRRYF. The CDR3 DNA follows: TGTGCCAGCAGCTTAGCGGATGTCGGACCAACTCGGAGGTACTTC.

There are a few counts of this clone. V and J are TRBV5-1 and TRBJ2-1, with D perhaps being TRBD1 or TRBD2 (5 bases each). V was cut by 5 bases and J by 2 bases, with 11 bases left in between. Germline V gene sequence: CDR1 SGHRS, CDR2 YFSETQ. There are 14 residues in the CDR3. CDR3 nucleotides: TGCGCCAGCAGGGGGGAGAGGGCCTACAATGAGCAGTTCTTC. Its translation is CASRGERAYNEQFF.

The gene calls are TRBV7-2 and TRBJ1-2, with D possibly matching TRBD1 (5 bases). Trimming stripped 6 bases from V and 10 bases from J, with 24 bases between. The CDR3 loop spans 15 amino acids. The germline V gene has CDR1 SGHTA and CDR2 FQGNSA. The CDR3 nucleotides read TGTGCCAGCAGGAACAGGAAAGGGGTTGGAGTAGACTACACCTTC. Protein product: CASRNRKGVGVDYTF. Using reference TRBV7-2 and TRBJ1-2 for the parts outside the CDR3, the full variable domain is GAGVSQSPSNKVTEKGKDVELRCDPISGHTALYWYRQSLGQGLEFLIYFQGNSAPDKSGLPSDRFSAERTGGSVSTLTIQRTQQEDSAVYLCASRNRKGVGVDYTFGSGTRLTVV.

V usage is TRBV6-6 and J usage is TRBJ2-5; D could derive from TRBD1 or TRBD2 (5 bases each). CDR1 MNHNY and CDR2 SVGAGI come from the germline V gene (reference sequence). Trimming stripped 4 bases from V and 5 bases from J, with 11 bases between. This CDR3 comprises 13 residues. DNA for the CDR3: TGTGCCAGCAGTTCGAATTGGGGGGAGACCCAGTACTTC. Its translation: CASSSNWGETQYF.

This clone was picked up a small number of times. The V gene is TRBV30, the J gene TRBJ2-5, with 11 bases identical to TRBD2. Per germline, CDR1 GTSNPN and CDR2 SVGIG (reference sequence). The V segment lost 5 bases and the J segment 2 bases; nucleotides outside the gene matches: 7. This CDR3 comprises 15 residues. The DNA for the CDR3 is TGTGCCTGGGATACCGGGACTAGCGGTCAAGAGACCCAGTACTTC. It encodes CAWDTGTSGQETQYF.

The CDR3 spells CASSVGADGEKLFF. CDR3 bases: TGTGCCAGCAGCGTAGGGGCAGACGGTGAAAAACTGTTTTTT. The chain couples TRBV9 to TRBJ1-4; D unresolved. The germline CDR1 and CDR2 sequences are SGDLS and YYNGEE. This CDR3 is 14 amino acids long. The V end lost 0 bases, the J end lost 7 bases, and 10 bases lay between the germline ends.

The rearrangement joins TRBV5-1 to TRBJ2-7; D may be TRBD2 (6 bases). The CDR3 loop spans 17 amino acids. V was trimmed by 0 bases and J by 0 bases, leaving 16 bases between them. Germline CDR1 is SGHRS and CDR2 is YFSETQ. Written as DNA, the CDR3 is TGCGCCAGCAGCTTGGCCTTTGGAGGGCATAGCTCCTACGAGCAGTACTTC. Translated: CASSLAFGGHSSYEQYF.

This clone is deemed medium-sized. The chain couples TRBV19 to TRBJ2-1; D unclear. The germline V gene encodes CDR1 LNHDA and CDR2 SQIVND (reference sequence). This CDR3 has 15 residues. V was trimmed by 7 bases and J by 7 bases, leaving 20 bases between them. DNA for the CDR3: TGTGCCAGTACCCACCGAATCTCCTCGCGAAATGAGCAGTTCTTC. This encodes CASTHRISSRNEQFF.